This T cell receptor (beta chain) was documented in a study of cytomegalovirus exposure and HLA in healthy donors (dated by TCRdb to about 2017). For context, the study as a whole: According to an earlier analysis of 550 to 700 of the donors, about 190 million T cells yielded 120 million or so unique TCR beta sequences and 276 Gb of sequence data. The study used immunosequencing to profile the T cell repertoires of about 670 subjects and linked those repertoires to cytomegalovirus serostatus. A later genetic analysis used genome-wide SNP genotypes for about 65% of the 666 donors, treating that subset as a discovery cohort. A later analysis re-analyzed previously published TCR beta repertoires from about 730 donors and added high-resolution HLA genotyping to study TCR occurrence patterns. To predict cytomegalovirus infection status, the study brought together high-throughput TCR immunosequencing, statistical association of individual TCRs with disease status, and machine learning. All discovery cohort repertoires had been generated on a single sequencing platform. Of the 300 to 450 genotyped donors, about 80% fell in the genetic ancestry cluster associated with self-reported Caucasian donors. Rather than using new phenotypic data, the later analysis identified candidate immune exposures from TCR beta sequences and from how often those sequences occurred across donors. Typing coverage varied by locus: roughly 620-640 donors for A, B, C, DRB1 and DQB1; about 520 for DQA1; 606 for DPA1; about 450 for DPB1. Roughly 320 gigabases of sequencing data and around 80 million unique TCR sequences made up an early release that covered 500 to 700 HLA-typed donors. In an earlier analysis of around 540 of the donors, high-throughput TCR beta sequencing was used to judge whether each TCR beta V gene segment behaved as functional or pseudogenic. Along with the roughly 710-subject first cohort, a separate validation cohort of over 90 different subjects was used. Five DR-DQ haplotypes were handled as single units for association and clustering, since linkage in the cohort was strong. Among 398 genotyped donors of the cohort, an average of roughly 230,000 unique TCR beta nucleotide sequences was sequenced per donor, of which 15% to 20% were non-productive. Both class I and class II loci were covered by HLA typing, at four-digit resolution. Alongside the repertoire data, information on donor age, sex, ethnicity and CMV serostatus was compiled. The study aimed to test whether cataloging public T cell receptors could reveal signatures of past pathogen exposure. What the work shows at the level of the full study, not this receptor alone: In both the original and validation cohorts, the classifier was reported to diagnose cytomegalovirus status with high specificity and sensitivity. A further reported finding was that TCR beta sequences accurately predicted the HLA-A and HLA-B alleles for most subjects in the first cohort. A group of highly shared sequence variants was considered likely to be a technical artifact of the sequencing pipeline. Across donors, most TCR sequences were observed very rarely, whereas some public TCRs were present in many individuals. About 15 rarely observed V segments, including chromosome 9 orphons, were excluded from the earlier analysis of 550 to 700 of the donors because counts were too low. A later analysis found that TCR association rates varied across HLA loci, with DRB1 alleles showing the most associated TCRs and HLA-C alleles the fewest. Roughly uniform sequencing depth across donors was assumed in presence/absence analyses, although this assumption may not hold. In a later analysis, HLA-associated TCR beta chains were found to be more clonally expanded and to have lower generation probabilities than equally common non-associated chains. Several of the top co-occurrence clusters appeared to be linked to parvovirus B19, influenza, CMV and Epstein-Barr virus, according to a later analysis. Three of the identified cytomegalovirus-associated TCR beta chains were confirmed in vitro to be specific for cytomegalovirus antigens. Some IMGT-functional V segments, including TRBV6-2 and TRBV6-3, could not be told apart with the 87-base-pair reads, so those segments were excluded. Because some donors lacked HLA typing at each locus, the association tests relied only on the typed subset. In a later genetic analysis, fewer N-insertions in productive TCRs were reported among donors in an Asian-associated ancestry cluster than the approximately 710-donor mean. Most CMV-associated TCR beta chains appeared to be HLA-restricted in a later analysis, and the HLA associations seemed to be driven largely by CMV exposure. Immune exposure information for the cohort was limited to CMV serostatus. The authors suggested that the approach could potentially be extended to other disease states and immunological phenotypes. Linkage disequilibrium might explain the correlated functional status among segregating V segments, but an unknown experimental factor could not be ruled out. An association between a missense DCLRE1C variant and V-gene and J-gene trimming of TCR beta chains was found in a later genetic analysis and replicated in an independent cohort. A later analysis associated about 17,000 TCR beta sequences with specific HLA alleles at a false discovery rate of 0.05. Assigning TCR associations to individual alleles was difficult when HLA alleles, especially DR and DQ, strongly co-occurred. The study listed approximately 160 TCR beta chains as associated with cytomegalovirus. In this cohort, only TCR beta chains were sequenced, and detectable features were limited by the absence of alpha or paired-chain data. In an earlier analysis of around 600 of the donors, most TCR beta V segments were observed in productive rearrangements about 87% or about 30% of the time, broadly matching IMGT annotations.

CDR1 and CDR2, per the germline V gene, are SGDLS and YYNGEE. Its CDR3 holds 15 amino acids, cysteine through phenylalanine. The CDR3 DNA has 45 bases and is translated from base 1. Ends trimmed: V by 8 bases, J by 4 bases; bases unmatched to a gene: 13. Of note for this clone: This receptor's antigen is unknown. No quality values exist for individual bases; no much larger clone is one base distant.

The library was obtained by the immunoSEQ multiplex PCR assay. For the multiplex PCR, a mixture combining 60 forward primers for TCR Vbeta segments and 13 reverse primers for TCR Jbeta segments was used. A multiplex PCR assay on genomic DNA amplified the CDR3 region of rearranged TCR beta genes. On the Illumina HiSeq System, the amplified TCR beta libraries were sequenced as 87-base-pair reads. In the paper's pipeline: A later analysis tallied 80 million to 95 million unique TCR beta chains across the 610 or so repertoires, and some 10 million of those chains were shared by two or more donors. A nearest-neighbor algorithm error-corrected the raw reads and collapsed the reads into unique sequences, merging closely related sequences to remove PCR and sequencing errors. To assign V, D and J gene segments, CDR3 sequences were aligned to IMGT reference sequences. For a sequence to be retained, at least a six-nucleotide match to both a V gene segment and a J gene segment was required. Rearrangements were called productive when the CDR3 lacked stop codons and stayed in frame with V and J; all others were non-productive. CDR3 was defined according to IMGT convention as the region running from the second conserved V-encoded cysteine to the conserved J-encoded phenylalanine. The earlier analysis of 587 of the donors excluded sequences that lacked an unambiguous match to a single V gene segment. An earlier analysis of roughly 590 of the donors called V segments functional above 56.7% productive rearrangements and segregating when the between-donor standard deviation exceeded 5%. A statistical classification framework was developed to diagnose cytomegalovirus status using the catalog of TCR beta chain sequences. A later analysis assigned V and J genes by comparing TCR nucleotide sequences with IMGT/GENE-DB human TR gene sequences. The TCRdist pipeline was used in a later analysis to assign CDR3 sequences and most-parsimonious VDJ recombination scenarios. In a later analysis, each TCR beta chain was defined by its CDR3 amino acid sequence together with its V-gene family, and reads lacking a unique V-gene family were excluded. A later analysis removed 500 to 650 highly shared, low-generation-probability nucleotide sequences to deal with suspected cross-contamination and a sequencing artifact. A later analysis calculated a clonal expansion index for each public chain from normalized within-repertoire ranks of inferred template counts. In a later analysis, generation probabilities were computed using a VDJ recombination model fitted to out-of-frame rearrangements, and the results were checked against IGoR. In a later analysis, TCR-TCR, TCR-HLA and TCR-CMV co-occurrence was scored with hypergeometric tests, and a repertoire-size bias correction was applied to TCR pairs. In a later analysis, false discovery rates were estimated by permuting HLA or CMV assignments 20 times. In a later analysis, co-occurring TCRs were grouped using DBSCAN, and TCRdist sequence similarity was added for clustering within HLA-allele-positive subsets. For co-occurrence clustering, repertoires with fewer than 30,000 or more than 120,000 public chains were excluded, along with four or five repertoires with anomalous nucleotide sharing. What TCRdb holds here is the immuneACCESS table cut down to in-frame rearrangements. Part of the clones is not present; checked against another copy, under half of the missing clones reflect an unresolved V gene, and the others are unexplained. That table furnishes V, J and clone size, whereas the DNA furnished D and trimming. Counted in this sample were some 150,000 clones; about 64% of them appeared once. The ten largest clones add up to about 7.1% of the sample.

The cohort comprised fewer than 750 healthy bone marrow donors. At the time of sampling, every cohort member was nominally healthy, though immune exposures that went unrecorded were likely present. The donor tested CMV seropositive and was one of the 289 seropositive cohort members. A peripheral blood sample was provided by each donor, and peripheral blood mononuclear cells were used for TCR beta sequencing. The Qiagen DNeasy Blood Extraction Kit was used to extract genomic DNA from the blood cell samples. Material: PBMCs. The sequence derives from an older woman in good health and CMV-seropositive. This sequence uses TRBV9 and TRBJ2-5; TRBD1 fits 8 bases in the junction. The CDR3 region reads CASAMTQGARETQYF. The base sequence is TGTGCCAGTGCGATGACGCAGGGGGCAAGAGAGACCCAGTACTTC.